A single sample is the source of the 8 T cell receptor beta chains below, sequenced in a study of cytomegalovirus exposure and HLA in healthy donors. Measured with immunoSEQ multiplex PCR; TCRdb has only the in-frame clones, and not every one. The sample contains about 140,000 clones, about four fifths of which appear only once. The sample comprised PBMCs. The receptors shown here come from a woman aged 25 to 39 in good health and CMV-seronegative.

This chain links TRBV2 with TRBJ2-5; TRBD1 might be the D (7 bases). CDR1 and CDR2 (germline): SNHLY, FYNNEI. V lost 4 bases to trimming and J lost 2 bases, with 14 bases between them. The CDR3 runs to 15 residues. The CDR3 reads CASSGAGGKQETQYF. CDR3 in DNA: TGTGCCAGCAGTGGGGCAGGGGGGAAGCAAGAGACCCAGTACTTC.

The chain recombines TRBV6-5 with TRBJ2-3; D gene ambiguous. With 8 bases removed from V and 5 bases from J, the gap between germline ends came to 14 bases. Germline V gene sequence: CDR1 MNHEY, CDR2 SVGAGI. CDR3 length equals 13 residues. CDR3 residues: CASSMRQKDTQYF. In nucleotides, the CDR3 is TGTGCCAGCTCTATGCGACAAAAAGATACGCAGTATTTT.

The rearrangement uses TRBV5-1 and TRBJ2-5, with TRBD1 matching 7 bases. Looked up from germline, CDR1 is SGHRS and CDR2 is YFSETQ. The CDR3 runs 14 residues. V shed 6 bases and J 5 bases; nucleotides not matched to a gene: 10. The CDR3 region has the DNA TGCGCCAGCAATTATGGGCAGGGGGATGAGACCCAGTACTTC. Amino acids: CASNYGQGDETQYF.

V is TRBV28 and J is TRBJ1-1, with 8 bases identical to TRBD1. The CDR3 has 12 amino acids. J was trimmed by 6 bases and V by 6 bases; bases with no gene match: 3. Germline-derived CDR1 and CDR2 are MDHEN and SYDVKM. CDR3 loop: CASRRTGSEAFF. The DNA of the CDR3 is TGTGCCAGCAGGCGGACAGGGTCTGAAGCTTTCTTT.

The table lists this clone with a few counts. Different DNA sequences within this sample yield the same CDR3. The V gene is TRBV7-9, the J gene TRBJ2-7, with unresolved D. This CDR3 region has 12 residues. With 4 bases removed from V and 0 bases from J, the gap between germline ends came to 4 bases. Germline V gene data show CDR1 as SEHNR and CDR2 as FQNEAQ (reference sequence). In DNA form, the CDR3 reads TGTGCCAGCAGCTCTTCCTCCTACGAGCAGTACTTC. It codes for CASSSSSYEQYF. Full variable domain (missing parts from reference TRBV7-9 and TRBJ2-7): DTGVSQNPRHKITKRGQNVTFRCDPISEHNRLYWYRQTLGQGPEFLTYFQNEAQLEKSRLLSDRFSAERPKGSFSTLEIQRTEQGDSAMYLCASSSSSYEQYFGPGTRLTVT.

This clone appeared a few times. CDR3 amino acids: CASSIGQGDYEQYF. The CDR3 DNA follows: TGTGCCAGTAGTATAGGGCAGGGGGACTACGAGCAGTACTTC. The chain recombines TRBV19 with TRBJ2-7; 7 nucleotides match TRBD1. The ends lost 1 base at V and 3 bases at J; junction bases unmatched: 3. The germline V gene has CDR1 LNHDA and CDR2 SQIVND (reference sequence). The CDR3 runs to 14 residues. Filled out from reference TRBV19 and TRBJ2-7, the complete variable domain reads DGGITQSPKYLFRKEGQNVTLSCEQNLNHDAMYWYRQDPGQGLRLIYYSQIVNDFQKGDIAEGYSVSREKKESFPLTVTSAQKNPTAFYLCASSIGQGDYEQYFGPGTRLTVT.

This clone was seen just once. The CDR3: CASSSRTSGAYNEQFF. The CDR3 DNA is TGTGCCAGTAGTTCCAGGACTAGCGGGGCCTACAATGAGCAGTTCTTC. The chain uses TRBV19 and TRBJ2-1, with TRBD2 matching over 12 bases. CDR3 length: 16 amino acids. Germline V lookup: CDR1 LNHDA, CDR2 SQIVND (reference sequence). J lost 2 bases, V lost 5 bases, and 4 bases had no gene match.

CDR3 bases: TGTGCCACCAGCAGAGAGTGGGGGAGGGAGCAGTTCTTC. Its translation: CATSREWGREQFF. The chain recombines TRBV15 with TRBJ2-1; TRBD2 might be the D (6 bases). The CDR3 is made up of 13 amino acids. V lost 0 bases and J 10 bases, leaving 10 bases between the germline ends. Germline V gene data show CDR1 as LNHNV and CDR2 as YYDKDF (reference sequence).